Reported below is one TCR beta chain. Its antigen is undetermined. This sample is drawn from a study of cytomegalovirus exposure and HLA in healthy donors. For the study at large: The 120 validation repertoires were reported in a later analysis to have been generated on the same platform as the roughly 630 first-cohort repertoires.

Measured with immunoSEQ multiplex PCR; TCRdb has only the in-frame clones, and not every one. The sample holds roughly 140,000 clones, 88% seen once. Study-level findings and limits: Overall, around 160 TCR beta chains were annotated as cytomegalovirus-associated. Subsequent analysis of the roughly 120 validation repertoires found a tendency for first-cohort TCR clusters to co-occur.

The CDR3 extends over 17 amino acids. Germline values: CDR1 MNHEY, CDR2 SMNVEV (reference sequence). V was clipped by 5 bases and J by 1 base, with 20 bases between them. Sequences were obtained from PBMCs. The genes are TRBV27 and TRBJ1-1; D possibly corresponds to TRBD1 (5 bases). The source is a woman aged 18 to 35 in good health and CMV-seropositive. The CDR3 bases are TGTGCCAGCAGTCCTACAGGAATCTACCACGGGAACACTGAAGCTTTCTTT. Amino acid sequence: CASSPTGIYHGNTEAFF.